The 14 T cell receptor beta chains below were found in one sample sequenced in a study of cytomegalovirus exposure and HLA in healthy donors. With 60 Vbeta and 13 Jbeta primers, the PCR was carried out. The assay was immunoSEQ multiplex PCR, and TCRdb's table has in-frame clones only and misses some. The data hold 150,000 to 200,000 clones, with 75% to 85% observed a single time. Sequencing used PBMCs. Receptor source: a young man in good health and CMV-seronegative.

This clone occurred once. J is TRBJ1-5 and V is TRBV27; D not certain. The germline CDR1 and CDR2 sequences are MNHEY and SMNVEV (reference sequence). There are 12 residues in the CDR3. With 1 base removed from V and 4 bases from J, the gap between germline ends came to 2 bases. The CDR3 sequence is CASSLLNQPQHF. CDR3 coding DNA: TGTGCCAGCAGTTTATTAAATCAGCCCCAGCATTTT.

J is TRBJ1-1 and V is TRBV10-2; tentatively, D is TRBD1 (6 bases). The germline V gene encodes CDR1 WSHSY and CDR2 SAAADI. The CDR3 extends over 11 amino acids. Trimming removed 7 bases at V and 7 bases at J, with 10 bases between. CDR3 nucleotide sequence: TGCGCCAGCACACAGGGCATTGAAGCTTTCTTT. This codes for CASTQGIEAFF.

V gene TRBV5-1 combines with J gene TRBJ2-5, with D uncertain. The germline gives CDR1 SGHRS, CDR2 YFSETQ. This CDR3 is 13 amino acids long. V was shortened by 5 bases and J by 4 bases, with 12 bases between the two germline ends. The CDR3 nucleotides read TGCGCCAGCAGTTCAGGTAGTACAGAGACCCAGTACTTC. It codes for CASSSGSTETQYF.

V and J are TRBV29-1 and TRBJ1-4; D perhaps matches TRBD1 (6 bases). CDR1 is SQVTM and CDR2 is ANQGSEA in the germline V gene. The ends were cut back, 7 bases at V and 7 bases at J, with 16 bases in the middle. The CDR3 is made up of 13 amino acids. The CDR3: CSADRGRGEKLFF. In DNA form, the CDR3 reads TGCAGCGCCGATCGGGGCAGGGGTGAAAAACTGTTTTTT.

The chain is built from TRBV9 and TRBJ1-1; tentative D call: TRBD1 (5 bases). Trimming pared 3 bases from V and 7 bases from J, leaving 10 bases between. Germline lookup yields CDR1 SGDLS and CDR2 YYNGEE. This CDR3 is built from 12 residues. The CDR3 is CASSAGGDEAFF. CDR3 DNA: TGTGCCAGCAGCGCTGGGGGGGATGAAGCTTTCTTT.

A single count supports this clone. The CDR3 DNA follows: TGTGCCAGCAGCGTAGGACCTAGCGGGAGGTCCTCCGGGGAGCTGTTTTTT. It yields the protein CASSVGPSGRSSGELFF. The rearrangement links TRBV9 to TRBJ2-2; 11 nucleotides match TRBD2. This CDR3 comprises 17 residues. Germline V CDR1 and CDR2: SGDLS, YYNGEE. V dropped 0 bases and J dropped 6; count of bases not matched to a gene: 7.

The rearrangement uses TRBV5-1 and TRBJ2-2, with D perhaps TRBD1 (6 bases). Trimming removed 0 bases from V and 0 bases from J, with 6 bases in between. CDR3 length: 15 residues. The germline V gene encodes CDR1 SGHRS and CDR2 YFSETQ. For the CDR3, the DNA is TGCGCCAGCAGCTTGGGGACAGCGAACACCGGGGAGCTGTTTTTT. Translated, it gives CASSLGTANTGELFF.

In its sample, this clone was seen a few times. The V call is TRBV6-1, the J call TRBJ2-5; D is perhaps TRBD1 (5 bases). The tail of the sequence fits TRBJ2-7 better, so the J call may be wrong. CDR3 size: 13 residues. Germline V gene data show CDR1 as MNHNS and CDR2 as SASEGT. CDR3 nucleotides: TGTGCCAGCAGTGACTGGCAGGGCTACGAGCAGTACTTC. Amino acids: CASSDWQGYEQYF.

V is TRBV7-2 and J is TRBJ1-5; no reliable D call. V was trimmed by 5 bases and J by 5 bases, leaving 13 bases between them. This CDR3 has 14 amino acids. Germline CDR1 reads SGHTA; CDR2 reads FQGNSA. The CDR3: CASSAPMRYQPQHF. The CDR3 DNA follows: TGTGCCAGCAGCGCCCCGATGCGGTATCAGCCCCAGCATTTT.

With regard to this clone: At one boundary the junction diverges from the germline segment, which might be a read error. This chain links TRBV7-9 with TRBJ2-2, with 11 bases that match TRBD1. There are 17 residues in the CDR3. Germline CDR1 SEHNR, CDR2 FQNEAQ (reference sequence). The CDR3 DNA is TGTTCCAGCAGCCCTGGGACAGGGGGGTGGACCACCGGGGAGCTGTTTTTT. It specifies CSSSPGTGGWTTGELFF.

The CDR3 bases are TGTGCCAGCCAGGACAGGGGGAATCAGCCCCAGCATTTT. Protein sequence: CASQDRGNQPQHF. The rearrangement uses TRBV6-1 and TRBJ1-5; 10 bases line up with TRBD1. Germline values: CDR1 MNHNS, CDR2 SASEGT. This CDR3 region has 13 residues. Trimming cost V 8 bases and J 4 bases; bases outside gene matches: 2.

The gene calls are TRBV6-1 and TRBJ1-2; maybe TRBD1 (5 bases). The CDR3 sequence is 13 residues long. CDR1 MNHNS and CDR2 SASEGT come from the germline V gene. V shed 3 bases and J shed 4 bases, with 9 bases lying between them. The CDR3 DNA follows: TGTGCCAGCAGTGAGTCTAGGGGCTATGGCTACACCTTC. It is translated as CASSESRGYGYTF.

V and J are TRBV13 and TRBJ1-1; unclear D gene. V lost 1 base, J lost 0 bases, and 3 bases lay in between. CDR3 length: 13 residues. Germline loops: CDR1 PRHDT, CDR2 FYEKMQ (reference sequence). DNA of the CDR3: TGTGCCAGCAGCTTAGCCGTGAACACTGAAGCTTTCTTT. It encodes CASSLAVNTEAFF.

The chain links TRBV5-1 to TRBJ2-5, with TRBD2 matching 10 bases. CDR3 length: 17 amino acids. From germline, CDR1 is SGHRS and CDR2 YFSETQ. J lost 3 bases, V lost 1 base, and 9 bases had no gene match. In nucleotides, the CDR3 is TGCGCCAGCAGCTTGAGCGGGGGGGCCCCGGACGAAGAGACCCAGTACTTC. It specifies CASSLSGGAPDEETQYF. Looking up the rest from reference TRBV5-1 and TRBJ2-5 gives the full variable domain: KAGVTQTPRYLIKTRGQQVTLSCSPISGHRSVSWYQQTPGQGLQFLFEYFSETQRNKGNFPGRFSGRQFSNSRSEMNVSTLELGDSALYLCASSLSGGAPDEETQYFGPGTRLLVL.